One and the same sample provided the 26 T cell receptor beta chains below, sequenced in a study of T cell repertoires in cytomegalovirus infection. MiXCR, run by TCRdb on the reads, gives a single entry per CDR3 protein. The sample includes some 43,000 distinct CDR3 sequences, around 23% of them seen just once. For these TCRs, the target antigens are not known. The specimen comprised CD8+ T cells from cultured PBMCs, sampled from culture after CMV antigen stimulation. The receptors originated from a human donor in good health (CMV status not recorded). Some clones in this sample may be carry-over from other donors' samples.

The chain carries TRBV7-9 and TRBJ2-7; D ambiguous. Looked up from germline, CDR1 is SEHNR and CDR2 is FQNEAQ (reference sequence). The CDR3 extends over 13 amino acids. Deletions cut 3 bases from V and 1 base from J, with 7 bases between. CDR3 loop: CASSFGFSYEQYF. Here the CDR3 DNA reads TGTGCCAGCAGCTTTGGCTTTTCCTACGAGCAGTACTTC.

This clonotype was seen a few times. The CDR3 loop reads CASSTRGGPYEQYF. CDR3 DNA sequence: TGTGCCAGCAGCACAAGGGGGGGGCCCTACGAGCAGTACTTC. The chain has TRBV7-2 and TRBJ2-7; D possibly corresponds to TRBD2 (7 bases). The CDR3 totals 14 residues. Trimming stripped 5 bases from V and 2 bases from J, with 13 bases between. CDR1 and CDR2 from the germline V gene are SGHTA and FQGNSA.

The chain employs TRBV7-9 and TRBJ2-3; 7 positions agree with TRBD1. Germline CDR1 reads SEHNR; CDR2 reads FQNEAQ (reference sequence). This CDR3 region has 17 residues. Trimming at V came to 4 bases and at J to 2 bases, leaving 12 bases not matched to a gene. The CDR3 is CASSYPDRAPPTDTQYF. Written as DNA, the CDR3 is TGTGCCAGCAGCTACCCCGACAGGGCCCCACCCACAGATACGCAGTATTTT.

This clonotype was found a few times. CDR3 sequence (DNA): TGTGCCAGCAGCTTAGACCAGGGGAGTTCAGGCCATGAGCAGTTCTTC. Translated, it gives CASSLDQGSSGHEQFF. The rearrangement uses TRBV7-8 and TRBJ2-1; TRBD1 might be the D (6 bases). Germline V gives CDR1 SGHVS, CDR2 FQNEAQ. Trimming removed 1 base at V and 8 bases at J, with 18 bases between. CDR3 size: 16 residues.

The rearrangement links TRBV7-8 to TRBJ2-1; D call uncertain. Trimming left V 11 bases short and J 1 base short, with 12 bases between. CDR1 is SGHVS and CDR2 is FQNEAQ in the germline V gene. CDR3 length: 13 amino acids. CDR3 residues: CASRPESYNEQFF. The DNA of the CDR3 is TGTGCCTCTCGGCCGGAGTCCTACAATGAGCAGTTCTTC.

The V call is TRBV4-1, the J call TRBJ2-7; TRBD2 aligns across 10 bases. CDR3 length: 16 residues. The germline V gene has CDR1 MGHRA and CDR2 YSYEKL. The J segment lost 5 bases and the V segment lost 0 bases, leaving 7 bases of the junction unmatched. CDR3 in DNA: TGCGCCAGCAGCCAAGATTTAGCGGGGGGTTACGACGAGCAGTACTTC. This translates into CASSQDLAGGYDEQYF.

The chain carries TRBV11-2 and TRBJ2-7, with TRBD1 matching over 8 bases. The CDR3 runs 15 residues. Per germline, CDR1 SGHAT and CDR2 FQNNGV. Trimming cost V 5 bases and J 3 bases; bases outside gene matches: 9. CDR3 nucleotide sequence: TGTGCCAGCAGCCCGAGACAGGGGATGGTCTACGAGCAGTACTTC. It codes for CASSPRQGMVYEQYF.

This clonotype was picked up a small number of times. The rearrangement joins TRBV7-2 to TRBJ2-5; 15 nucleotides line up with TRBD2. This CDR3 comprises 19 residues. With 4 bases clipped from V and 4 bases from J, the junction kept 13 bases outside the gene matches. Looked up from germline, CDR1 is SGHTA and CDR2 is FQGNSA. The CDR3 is CASSYTGLAGGPVRETQYF. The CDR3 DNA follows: TGTGCCAGCAGCTATACTGGACTAGCGGGGGGGCCGGTGCGAGAGACCCAGTACTTC.

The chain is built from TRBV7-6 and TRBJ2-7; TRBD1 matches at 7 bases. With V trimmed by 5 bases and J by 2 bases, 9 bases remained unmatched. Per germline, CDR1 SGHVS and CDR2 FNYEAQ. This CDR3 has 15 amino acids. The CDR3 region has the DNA TGTGCCAGCAGCACGTCCTCGGGACAGACCTACGAGCAGTACTTC. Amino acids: CASSTSSGQTYEQYF. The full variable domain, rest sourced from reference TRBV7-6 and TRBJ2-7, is GAGVSQSPRYKVTKRGQDVALRCDPISGHVSLYWYRQALGQGPEFLTYFNYEAQQDKSGLPNDRFSAERPEGSISTLTIQRTEQRDSAMYRCASSTSSGQTYEQYFGPGTRLTVT.

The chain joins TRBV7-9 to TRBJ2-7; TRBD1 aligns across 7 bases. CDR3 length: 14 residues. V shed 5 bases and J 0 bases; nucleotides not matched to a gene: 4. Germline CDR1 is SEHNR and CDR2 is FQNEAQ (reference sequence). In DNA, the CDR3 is TGTGCCAGCAGCCGCCGGGACAGCTCCTACGAGCAGTACTTC. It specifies CASSRRDSSYEQYF.

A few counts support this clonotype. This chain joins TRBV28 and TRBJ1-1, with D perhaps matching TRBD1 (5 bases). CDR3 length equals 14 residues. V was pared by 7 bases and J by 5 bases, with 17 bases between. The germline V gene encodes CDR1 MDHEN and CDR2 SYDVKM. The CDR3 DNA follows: TGTGCCAGCAATCCCAGGGCCTTGAGGACTGAAGCTTTCTTT. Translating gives CASNPRALRTEAFF.

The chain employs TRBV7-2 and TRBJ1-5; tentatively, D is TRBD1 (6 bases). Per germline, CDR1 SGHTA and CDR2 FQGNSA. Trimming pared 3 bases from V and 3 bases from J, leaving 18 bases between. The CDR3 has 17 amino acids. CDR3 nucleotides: TGTGCCAGCAGCTTGGGAGGGGGGATTCGTGACAATCAGCCCCAGCATTTT. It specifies CASSLGGGIRDNQPQHF.

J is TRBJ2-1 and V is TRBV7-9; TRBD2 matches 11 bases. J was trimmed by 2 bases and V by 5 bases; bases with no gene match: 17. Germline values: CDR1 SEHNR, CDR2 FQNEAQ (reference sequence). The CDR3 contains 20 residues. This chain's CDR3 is CASSLPQGLAGGTTYNEQFF. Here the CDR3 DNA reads TGTGCCAGCAGCCTACCCCAGGGGCTAGCGGGGGGTACAACCTACAATGAGCAGTTCTTC.

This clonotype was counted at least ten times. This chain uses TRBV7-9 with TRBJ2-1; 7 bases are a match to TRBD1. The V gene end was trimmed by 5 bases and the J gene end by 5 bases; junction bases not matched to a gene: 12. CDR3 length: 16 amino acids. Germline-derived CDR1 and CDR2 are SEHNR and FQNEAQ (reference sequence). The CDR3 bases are TGTGCCAGCAGCAGCCGGGACAGACCTTACGACAATGAGCAGTTCTTC. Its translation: CASSSRDRPYDNEQFF.

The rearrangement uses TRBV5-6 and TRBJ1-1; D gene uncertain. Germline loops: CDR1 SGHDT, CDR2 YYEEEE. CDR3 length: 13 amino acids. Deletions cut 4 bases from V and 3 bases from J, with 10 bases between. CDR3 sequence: CASSPDSHTEAFF. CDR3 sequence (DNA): TGTGCCAGCAGCCCGGACTCCCACACTGAAGCTTTCTTT.

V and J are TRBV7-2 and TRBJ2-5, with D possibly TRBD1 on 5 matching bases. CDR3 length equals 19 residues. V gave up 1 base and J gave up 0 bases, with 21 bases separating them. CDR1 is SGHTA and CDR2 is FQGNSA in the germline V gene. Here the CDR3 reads CASSLEEIGSGRYQETQYF. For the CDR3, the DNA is TGTGCCAGCAGCTTAGAGGAAATAGGATCAGGGCGTTACCAAGAGACCCAGTACTTC.

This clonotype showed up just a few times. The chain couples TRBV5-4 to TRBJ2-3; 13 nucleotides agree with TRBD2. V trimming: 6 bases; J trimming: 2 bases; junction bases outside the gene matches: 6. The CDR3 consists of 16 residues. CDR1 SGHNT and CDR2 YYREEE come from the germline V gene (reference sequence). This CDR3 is CASNFGLAGATDTQYF. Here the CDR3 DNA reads TGTGCCAGCAATTTTGGACTAGCGGGAGCCACAGATACGCAGTATTTT. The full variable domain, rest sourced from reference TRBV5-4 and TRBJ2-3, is ETGVTQSPTHLIKTRGQQVTLRCSSQSGHNTVSWYQQALGQGPQFIFQYYREEENGRGNFPPRFSGLQFPNYSSELNVNALELDDSALYLCASNFGLAGATDTQYFGPGTRLTVL.

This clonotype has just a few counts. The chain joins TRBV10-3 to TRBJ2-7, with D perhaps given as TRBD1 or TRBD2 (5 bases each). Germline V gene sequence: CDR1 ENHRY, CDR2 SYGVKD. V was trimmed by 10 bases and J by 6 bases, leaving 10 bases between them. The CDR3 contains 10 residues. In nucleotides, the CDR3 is TGTGCCAGTGGGGCGGGCGAGCAGTACTTC. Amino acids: CASGAGEQYF.

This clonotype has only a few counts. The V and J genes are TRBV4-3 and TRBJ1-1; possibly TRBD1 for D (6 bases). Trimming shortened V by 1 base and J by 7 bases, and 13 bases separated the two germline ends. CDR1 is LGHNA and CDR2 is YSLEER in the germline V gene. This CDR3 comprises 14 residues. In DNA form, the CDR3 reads TGCGCCAGCAGCCAAGGGAGGACAGCCGATGAAGCTTTCTTT. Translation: CASSQGRTADEAFF.

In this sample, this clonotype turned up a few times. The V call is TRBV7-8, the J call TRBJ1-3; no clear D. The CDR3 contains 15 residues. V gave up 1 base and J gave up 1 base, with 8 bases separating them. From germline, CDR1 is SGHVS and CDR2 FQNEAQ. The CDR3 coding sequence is TGTGCCAGCAGCTTAGGAGGAGGGTCTGGAAACACCATATATTTT. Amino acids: CASSLGGGSGNTIYF.

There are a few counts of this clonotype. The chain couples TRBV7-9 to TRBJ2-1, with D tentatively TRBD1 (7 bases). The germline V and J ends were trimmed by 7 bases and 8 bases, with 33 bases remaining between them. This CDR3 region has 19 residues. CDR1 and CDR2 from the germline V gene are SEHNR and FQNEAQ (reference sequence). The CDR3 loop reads CASMGFWDRRTTERDEQFF. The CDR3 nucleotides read TGTGCCAGCATGGGGTTTTGGGACAGAAGGACTACCGAGAGGGATGAGCAGTTCTTC.

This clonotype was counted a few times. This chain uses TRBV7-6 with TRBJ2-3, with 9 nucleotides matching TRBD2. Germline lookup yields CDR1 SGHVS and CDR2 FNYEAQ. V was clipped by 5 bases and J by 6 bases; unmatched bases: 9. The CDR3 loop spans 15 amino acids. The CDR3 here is CASSPIAGEGDTQYF. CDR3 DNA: TGTGCCAGCAGCCCTATAGCGGGAGAGGGTGATACGCAGTATTTT. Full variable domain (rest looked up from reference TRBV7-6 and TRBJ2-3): GAGVSQSPRYKVTKRGQDVALRCDPISGHVSLYWYRQALGQGPEFLTYFNYEAQQDKSGLPNDRFSAERPEGSISTLTIQRTEQRDSAMYRCASSPIAGEGDTQYFGPGTRLTVL.

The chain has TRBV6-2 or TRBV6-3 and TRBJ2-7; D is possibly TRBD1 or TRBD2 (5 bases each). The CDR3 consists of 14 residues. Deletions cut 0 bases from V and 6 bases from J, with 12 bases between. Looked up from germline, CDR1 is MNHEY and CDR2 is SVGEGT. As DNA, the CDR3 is TGTGCCAGCAGTTACTCGGGACGGCGGACCGAGCAGTACTTC. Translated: CASSYSGRRTEQYF.

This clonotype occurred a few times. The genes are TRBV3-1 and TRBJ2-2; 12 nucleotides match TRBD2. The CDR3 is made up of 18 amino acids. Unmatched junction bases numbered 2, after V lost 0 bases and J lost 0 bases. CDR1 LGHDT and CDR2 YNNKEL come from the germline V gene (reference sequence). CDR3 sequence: CASSQDWTSGTNTGELFF. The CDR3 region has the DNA TGTGCCAGCAGCCAAGATTGGACTAGCGGGACGAACACCGGGGAGCTGTTTTTT.

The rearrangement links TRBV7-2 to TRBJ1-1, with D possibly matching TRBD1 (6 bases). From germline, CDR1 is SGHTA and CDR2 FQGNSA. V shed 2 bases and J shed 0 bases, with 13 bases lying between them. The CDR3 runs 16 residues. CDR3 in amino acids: CASSLYSGAVNTEAFF. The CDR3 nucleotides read TGTGCCAGCAGCTTATATTCGGGGGCGGTGAACACTGAAGCTTTCTTT.

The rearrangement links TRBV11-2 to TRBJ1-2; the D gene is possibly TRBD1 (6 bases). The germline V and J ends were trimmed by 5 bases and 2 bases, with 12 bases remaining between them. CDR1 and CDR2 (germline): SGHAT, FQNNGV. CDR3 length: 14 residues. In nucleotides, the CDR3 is TGTGCCAGCAGCGGAAGGGGGGCCAACTATGGCTACACCTTC. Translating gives CASSGRGANYGYTF.